This TCR beta chain was profiled in a study of T-cell reconstitution after alpha-beta-depleted transplantation in children. Whole-study findings and limits: The authors attributed T-cell counts and diversity one year after transplant mostly to newly produced T cells. Roughly two months post-transplant, alpha-beta T cells reportedly originated from several hundred graft clones that had expanded.

The CDR3 sequence is 15 residues long. Germline V lookup: CDR1 SQVTM, CDR2 ANQGSEA. Note on this clonotype: The target antigen is unknown. The junction departs from the called germline gene at one end, perhaps through a read error.

Unique molecular identifiers were incorporated when the TCRbeta library was constructed. One entry per CDR3 protein results from TCRdb running MiXCR on the PCR reads. This table has about 610,000 distinct CDR3 sequences, 20% to 30% appearing once. This chain links TRBV29-1 with TRBJ2-3; TRBD2 matches at 12 bases. This TCR was recovered from a boy under two years old with Wiskott-Aldrich syndrome, due to receive a stem cell transplant. Sequenced material: PBMCs, taken before TCRalphabeta/CD19-depleted stem cell transplant. The CDR3 spells CSVPTSGRSTDTLYF. The CDR3 bases are TGCAGCGTCCCGACTAGCGGGAGAAGCACAGATACGCTGTATTTT.